This note documents a single TCR beta chain sequence. This entry comes from a study of blood T cell repertoires in COVID-19. Study background: Researchers got acute and convalescent COVID-19 samples from the United States, Italy and Spain.

Looked up from germline, CDR1 is SGHRS and CDR2 is YFSETQ. The CDR3 is made up of 15 amino acids. The trim removed 4 bases at V and 1 base at J, leaving 3 bases unmatched. Measured with immunoSEQ multiplex PCR; TCRdb has only the in-frame clones, and not every one. The sample gives 140,000 to 150,000 clones, approximately 92% of which show up once; around 15% is in the top ten. Sample: peripheral blood. V gene TRBV5-1 combines with J gene TRBJ2-5; the match to TRBD2 covers 11 bases. The source is a man between 18 and 29 years old with COVID-19, enrolled during active disease. The CDR3 DNA is TGCGCCAGCAGCCCTGGGACTAGCGGCCAAGAGACCCAGTACTTC. Translating gives CASSPGTSGQETQYF.